This passage covers 30 T cell receptor beta chains from one sample sequenced in a study of blood T cell repertoires in COVID-19. Profiled with immunoSEQ multiplex PCR; TCRdb holds only in-frame clones, not every one. The table has 130,000 or so clones, about 80% seen once. Sequencing used peripheral blood. Receptor source: a human donor in a cohort sampled during active COVID-19.

The chain joins TRBV10-2 to TRBJ2-4; 12 bases fit TRBD2. The V gene's germline CDR1 is WSHSY and CDR2 SAAADI. This CDR3 spans 17 amino acids. Trimming cost V 4 bases and J 2 bases; bases outside gene matches: 6. CDR3 in amino acids: CASSGLGLAGPKNIQYF. The CDR3 DNA follows: TGCGCCAGCAGTGGCCTCGGACTAGCGGGACCCAAAAACATTCAGTACTTC.

The CDR3 DNA sequence: TGCGCCAGCAGCCACATCACAGGGACTAAAGTCACCGGGGAGCTGTTTTTT. Protein: CASSHITGTKVTGELFF. The chain is built from TRBV4-3 and TRBJ2-2, with D perhaps matching TRBD2 (7 bases). This CDR3 is 17 amino acids long. Germline V lookup: CDR1 LGHNA, CDR2 YSLEER. V was shortened by 3 bases and J by 4 bases, with 18 bases between the two germline ends.

This chain uses TRBV6-6 with TRBJ1-4; D remains unclear. V was pared by 5 bases and J by 0 bases, with 10 bases between. CDR1 is MNHNY, CDR2 SVGAGI, per germline (reference sequence). This CDR3 has 15 amino acids. The CDR3 reads CASSPRPTTNEKLFF. DNA for the CDR3: TGTGCCAGCAGTCCTAGGCCTACAACTAATGAAAAACTGTTTTTT.

J is TRBJ2-5 and V is TRBV19; tentatively, D is TRBD1 (6 bases). The CDR3 is 14 amino acids. CDR1 is LNHDA and CDR2 is SQIVND in the germline V gene (reference sequence). V dropped 5 bases and J dropped 2 bases, with 12 bases sitting between them. CDR3 in amino acids: CASSPTGAQETQYF. DNA for the CDR3: TGTGCCAGTAGTCCGACAGGCGCACAAGAGACCCAGTACTTC.

The chain combines TRBV27 with TRBJ2-1, with 13 bases identical to TRBD2. Germline V gene sequence: CDR1 MNHEY, CDR2 SMNVEV (reference sequence). The CDR3 covers 15 residues. V lost 6 bases to trimming and J lost 9 bases; unmatched junction nucleotides: 8. The CDR3 region has the DNA TGTGCCAGCAGGGAGACTAGCGGGAGGAAGGTTGAGCAGTTCTTC. Amino acids: CASRETSGRKVEQFF.

The chain employs TRBV28 and TRBJ2-7, with 7 positions matching TRBD2. V dropped 7 bases and J dropped 5; count of bases not matched to a gene: 8. Germline CDR1 MDHEN, CDR2 SYDVKM. The CDR3 sequence is 13 residues long. This CDR3 reads CASTPGGRDEQYF. CDR3 DNA: TGTGCCAGCACCCCCGGGGGGAGGGACGAGCAGTACTTC.

The chain links TRBV6-2 or TRBV6-3 to TRBJ2-7, with 11 bases matching TRBD2. The V gene end was trimmed by 2 bases and the J gene end by 7 bases; junction bases not matched to a gene: 7. Germline V gene lookup returns CDR1 MNHEY and CDR2 SVGEGT. There are 15 residues in the CDR3. The CDR3 region is CASSYGLAGGREQYF. Written as DNA, the CDR3 is TGTGCCAGCAGTTACGGGCTAGCGGGAGGACGTGAGCAGTACTTC.

About this clone: The conserved phenylalanine or tryptophan normally closing the CDR3 is absent here, so this likely arose from a read error. The DNA is omitted, as the CDR3 cannot be located on it reliably, and the CDR3 follows TCRdb's listing. J is TRBJ1-5 and V is TRBV6-6; the table's D call of TRBD1 was not tested on the DNA. The germline V gene encodes CDR1 MNHNY and CDR2 SVGAGI (reference sequence). The CDR3 totals 11 residues, both ends included. This chain's CDR3 is CASSWTGPLFV.

The chain couples TRBV18 to TRBJ1-6; D gene uncertain. The CDR3 loop spans 21 amino acids. Trimming shortened V by 1 base and J by 5 bases, and 27 bases separated the two germline ends. From germline, CDR1 is KGHSH and CDR2 LQKENI. The CDR3 loop reads CASSPLGVPGVSLVNNSPLHF. The CDR3 region has the DNA TGTGCCAGCTCACCACTCGGGGTTCCCGGGGTAAGTTTGGTAAATAATTCACCCCTCCACTTT.

The chain links TRBV19 to TRBJ2-1; the match to TRBD2 covers 11 bases. The CDR3 has 21 amino acids. CDR1 is LNHDA and CDR2 is SQIVND in the germline V gene (reference sequence). With V trimmed by 2 bases and J by 0 bases, 15 bases remained unmatched. CDR3 protein: CASSIRGLAAFSSSSYNEQFF. The CDR3 DNA sequence: TGTGCCAGTAGTATAAGGGGACTAGCGGCCTTTTCGTCGAGCTCCTACAATGAGCAGTTCTTC.

This rearrangement joins TRBV19 to TRBJ1-4; 7 nucleotides line up with TRBD1. J gave up 6 bases and V 5 bases, and 12 bases lay outside the gene matches. The CDR3 covers 16 residues. Germline V CDR1 and CDR2: LNHDA, SQIVND (reference sequence). For the CDR3, the DNA is TGTGCCAGTAGTCACGCCCTAAGGGGGCCAGATGAAAAACTGTTTTTT. Translating it yields CASSHALRGPDEKLFF.

The J gene is TRBJ2-1, the V gene TRBV5-1; possible D gene TRBD2, 6 bases. Trimming removed 5 bases from V and 8 bases from J, with 17 bases in between. CDR3 length equals 14 residues. Germline V gene data show CDR1 as SGHRS and CDR2 as YFSETQ. The CDR3 bases are TGCGCCAGCAGGTCTTCCGCGGGAATAGATGAGCAGTTCTTC. Translating gives CASRSSAGIDEQFF.

The chain combines TRBV5-8 with TRBJ2-3; 7 bases agree with TRBD2. Trimming cost V 2 bases and J 1 base; bases outside gene matches: 4. In germline, CDR1 is SGHTS, CDR2 YDEGEE. This CDR3 is 15 amino acids long. DNA for the CDR3: TGTGCCAGCAGCTTACAGCGGGGAGGCACAGATACGCAGTATTTT. It yields the protein CASSLQRGGTDTQYF.

The chain uses TRBV19 and TRBJ1-2; 9 bases are shared with TRBD1. The CDR3 extends over 17 amino acids. Germline-derived CDR1 and CDR2 are LNHDA and SQIVND (reference sequence). Trimming took 4 bases from V and 3 from J; bases not matched to a gene: 12. The CDR3 DNA reads as TGTGCCAGTAGTAAGAACCAGGGACAGGGCCAGTACTATGGCTACACCTTC. As protein: CASSKNQGQGQYYGYTF.

The chain recombines TRBV3-1 (or the pseudogene TRBV3-2) with TRBJ1-1, with 8 positions matching TRBD1. The length of the CDR3 is 16 residues. The ends lost 1 base at V and 0 bases at J; junction bases unmatched: 4. Per germline, CDR1 LGHDT and CDR2 YNNKEL (reference sequence). This CDR3 is CASSQGRQGMNTEAFF. The CDR3 DNA reads as TGTGCCAGCAGCCAAGGAAGACAGGGGATGAACACTGAAGCTTTCTTT.

This clone was observed once. The chain couples TRBV5-8 to TRBJ2-5; TRBD1 matches 12 bases. From germline, CDR1 is SGHTS and CDR2 YDEGEE. V gave up 7 bases and J gave up 5 bases; unmatched junction bases: 9. CDR3 length equals 15 residues. The CDR3 is CASGPGQGAVETQYF. DNA for the CDR3: TGTGCCAGCGGCCCGGGACAGGGGGCTGTGGAGACCCAGTACTTC.

The J gene is TRBJ2-5, the V gene TRBV5-6; a weak D match, TRBD2 (5 bases). The CDR3 contains 12 residues. Per germline, CDR1 SGHDT and CDR2 YYEEEE. The V gene lost 7 bases and the J gene lost 4 bases, with 11 bases spanning the gap. The chain's CDR3 is CASFSGRETQYF. CDR3 coding DNA: TGTGCCAGCTTCAGTGGGAGAGAGACCCAGTACTTC.

V is TRBV7-3 and J is TRBJ2-3; 9 bases map to TRBD1. The CDR3 spans 14 residues. Germline V gene lookup returns CDR1 SGHTA and CDR2 FQGTGA. The trim removed 5 bases at V and 1 base at J, leaving 1 base unmatched. CDR3 nucleotide sequence: TGTGCCAGCAGCCGGGACAGGGGCACAGATACGCAGTATTTT. Translated, it gives CASSRDRGTDTQYF.

The chain's CDR3 is CATSRDAAGDRHYTF. The CDR3 DNA sequence: TGTGCCACCAGCAGAGATGCCGCTGGGGACAGACACTACACCTTC. V gene TRBV15 combines with J gene TRBJ1-2, with 7 bases matching TRBD1. Looked up from germline, CDR1 is LNHNV and CDR2 is YYDKDF (reference sequence). J lost 10 bases, V lost 0 bases, and 11 bases had no gene match. CDR3 length equals 15 residues.

This clone has a single count. The rearrangement uses TRBV7-9 and TRBJ2-3; 10 bases agree with TRBD2. Germline V gives CDR1 SEHNR, CDR2 FQNEAQ (reference sequence). Unmatched junction bases numbered 17, after V lost 6 bases and J lost 5 bases. CDR3 length: 18 amino acids. CDR3 loop: CASRQEAGLAGVRDTQYF. CDR3 DNA sequence: TGTGCCAGCAGACAGGAGGCTGGGCTAGCGGGAGTTCGAGATACGCAGTATTTT.

This chain uses TRBV6-5 with TRBJ1-5; 8 positions match TRBD1. J gave up 0 bases and V 6 bases, and 4 bases lay outside the gene matches. This CDR3 is built from 15 residues. Germline lookup yields CDR1 MNHEY and CDR2 SVGAGI. The CDR3 coding sequence is TGTGCCAGCAGACCGGGACAGGCTAGCAATCAGCCCCAGCATTTT. It yields the protein CASRPGQASNQPQHF.

The chain employs TRBV7-2 and TRBJ2-5; D perhaps matches TRBD1 (5 bases). Germline lookup yields CDR1 SGHTA and CDR2 FQGNSA. Trimming cost V 0 bases and J 4 bases, with 21 bases left between them. CDR3 length: 18 amino acids. CDR3 loop: CASSLALPGYIGIETQYF. As DNA, the CDR3 is TGTGCCAGCAGCTTAGCCTTACCAGGGTATATAGGTATAGAGACCCAGTACTTC.

J is TRBJ1-2 and V is TRBV11-2; D not certain. The length of the CDR3 is 13 residues. Trimming shortened V by 5 bases and J by 2 bases, and 9 bases separated the two germline ends. Per germline, CDR1 SGHAT and CDR2 FQNNGV. CDR3 bases: TGTGCCAGCAGCCACGACTTAAACTATGGCTACACCTTC. It is translated as CASSHDLNYGYTF.

This clone was seen a handful of times. The chain is built from TRBV9 and TRBJ2-4, with 7 bases that match TRBD2. Germline V gene data show CDR1 as SGDLS and CDR2 as YYNGEE. CDR3 length: 13 amino acids. The J segment lost 0 bases and the V segment lost 8 bases, leaving 2 bases of the junction unmatched. Here the CDR3 reads CARAGVAKNIQYF. In DNA form, the CDR3 reads TGTGCCAGGGCGGGGGTAGCCAAAAACATTCAGTACTTC.

This sequence joins TRBV7-3 and TRBJ2-7; D uncertain. Germline-derived CDR1 and CDR2 are SGHTA and FQGTGA. This CDR3 contains 13 residues. Between the trimmed V and J ends, which lost 2 bases and 6 bases, there was a span of 11 bases. CDR3 in DNA: TGTGCCAGCAGCTTAGTAAGTGCGTCCGAGCAGTACTTC. The encoded protein is CASSLVSASEQYF.

The chain joins TRBV30 to TRBJ1-2; 8 bases map to TRBD1. Germline loops: CDR1 GTSNPN, CDR2 SVGIG (reference sequence). V gave up 4 bases and J gave up 5 bases; unmatched junction bases: 9. The CDR3 is made up of 14 amino acids. The CDR3 protein is CAWTLQGGGYGYTF. In DNA, the CDR3 is TGTGCCTGGACCCTACAGGGGGGAGGGTATGGCTACACCTTC.

V usage is TRBV19 and J usage is TRBJ2-1; TRBD2 aligns across 11 bases. Germline V lookup: CDR1 LNHDA, CDR2 SQIVND (reference sequence). The V gene end was trimmed by 3 bases and the J gene end by 7 bases; junction bases not matched to a gene: 14. CDR3 length: 18 amino acids. The CDR3 reads CASSMEQPTSGRENEQFF. In DNA, the CDR3 is TGTGCCAGTAGTATGGAACAGCCCACTAGCGGGAGAGAAAATGAGCAGTTCTTC.

The rearrangement uses TRBV6-7 and TRBJ1-1; D perhaps matches TRBD1 (5 bases). TRBV6-7 is an open reading frame, and its role is uncertain. The CDR3 spans 14 residues. The V end lost 4 bases, the J end lost 1 base, and 10 bases lay between the germline ends. The CDR3 coding sequence is TGTGCCAGCAGTTCAGGGCGTCGGAACACTGAAGCTTTCTTT. This codes for CASSSGRRNTEAFF.

V gene TRBV7-2 combines with J gene TRBJ2-7; the match to TRBD1 covers 9 bases. The CDR3 contains 15 residues. V shed 2 bases and J 4 bases; nucleotides not matched to a gene: 6. CDR1 is SGHTA, CDR2 FQGNSA, per germline. CDR3 bases: TGTGCCAGCAGCTTAAGAGGACAGGGGCGATACGAGCAGTACTTC. It yields the protein CASSLRGQGRYEQYF. Variable domain in full (rest from reference TRBV7-2 and TRBJ2-7): GAGVSQSPSNKVTEKGKDVELRCDPISGHTALYWYRQSLGQGLEFLIYFQGNSAPDKSGLPSDRFSAERTGGSVSTLTIQRTQQEDSAVYLCASSLRGQGRYEQYFGPGTRLTVT.

This chain links TRBV7-2 with TRBJ2-5, with 8 bases matching TRBD1. The germline gives CDR1 SGHTA, CDR2 FQGNSA. The CDR3 length is 16 residues. Trimming removed 5 bases from V and 5 bases from J; junction bases left unmatched: 13. In nucleotides, the CDR3 is TGTGCCAGCAGCCTACAGCCGACAGGGGTTGGGGAGACCCAGTACTTC. Its protein product is CASSLQPTGVGETQYF.